This T cell receptor (beta chain) was profiled in a study of shared clonotypes between healthy human individuals. Across the study: A donor's plate count was three for CD4 naive and three for CD4 memory; CD8 naive had two and CD8 memory one. Study-level points and caveats: Richness estimates generally favored naive over memory subsets.

Concerning this clone: Its antigen is unknown.

Data came from immunoSEQ multiplex PCR; TCRdb stores just in-frame clones and leaves some out. The top ten clones hold less than 2% of a sample with roughly 680,000 clones, 72% of them seen once. Germline V CDR1 and CDR2: SGHKS, YYEKEE (reference sequence). V trimming: 1 base; J trimming: 0 bases; junction bases outside the gene matches: 1. The length of the CDR3 is 15 residues. This chain uses TRBV5-5 with TRBJ1-5; 7 nucleotides line up with TRBD1. The sequenced sample was memory CD4+ T cells sorted from blood. The subset was: CD45RA-negative fraction. This receptor was taken from a woman between 25 and 40 years old in good health. For the CDR3, the DNA is TGTGCCAGCAGCTTGACAGGGGATAGCAATCAGCCCCAGCATTTT. Translation: CASSLTGDSNQPQHF.